This T cell receptor (beta chain) was recorded in a study of chemoradiotherapy in HPV16-positive cancers. At the level of the study: Candidate HPV-specific clones and shared TCR motifs came from two HPV16-positive patients.

Libraries were prepared by immunoSEQ multiplex PCR; TCRdb keeps only in-frame clonotypes and omits some of them. The sample has over a thousand clones, 70% to 90% seen once. Repeated repertoire sampling spanned the course of chemoradiotherapy. Per germline, CDR1 MDHEN and CDR2 SYDVKM. The CDR3 runs to 14 residues. Trimming cost V 6 bases and J 5 bases, with 14 bases left between them. Points on this clone: The antigen remains unidentified.

Study conclusions and caveats: Better recurrence-free survival went with HPV-responsive T-cell expansion in HPV16-positive patients. Candidate HPV-specific clones and E7-related TCR motifs grew in tumor during treatment.

This material consisted of tumor tissue, taken from a patient who underwent chemoradiotherapy. This chain links TRBV28 with TRBJ1-5; the D is unclear. This clonotype was obtained from a human donor with HPV-associated anogenital cancer. CDR3: CASRGLYGDQPQHF. CDR3 sequence (DNA): TGTGCCAGCAGAGGTTTATACGGGGATCAGCCCCAGCATTTT.